The following is a TCR beta chain sequence with its context. What antigen it recognizes has not been identified. There are no base qualities to consult, and no much larger clone falls within one base. The data were taken from a study of T cell changes during pregnancy in multiple sclerosis (dated by TCRdb to between 2018 and 2021). Looking at the study overall: The study looked at changes in the T cell repertoire across pregnancy in women with multiple sclerosis.

Libraries were built with the immunoSEQ multiplex PCR assay. In TCRdb, the immuneACCESS table is reduced to in-frame sequences with V and J assigned. These tables do not hold every clone; where another copy was compared, an unresolved V gene accounts for under half, and the others remain unexplained. Here the sample has more than 65,000 clones; 91% occur a single time. 2.5% of the sample rests with the top ten. The origin of this receptor is a female donor with multiple sclerosis, enrolled in a pregnancy study. Material: peripheral blood, obtained in the first trimester of pregnancy.

The nucleotides read TGTGCCAGCAGTTTAGTTCAGGGGCTTGGGGCCAACGTCCTGACTTTC. This translates into CASSLVQGLGANVLTF. The chain employs TRBV28 and TRBJ2-6; TRBD1 is a weak D gene call, 6 bases matching. Trimming costs V 2 bases and J 3 bases, and their ends lie 11 bases apart. Taken from cysteine to phenylalanine, the CDR3 has 16 residues. Only the CDR3 DNA stays, 48 bases, in frame from base 1. The germline V gene yields MDHEN for CDR1 and SYDVKM for CDR2.